Below, one T cell receptor (beta chain) is given with its context. The data are from a study of blood T cell repertoires in COVID-19. Study-wide background: Acute and convalescent COVID-19 samples came from the United States, Italy and Spain. Sample material is recorded as cDNA or gDNA derived from T cells, B-cell-depleted T cells, or PBMCs.

In the authors' workflow: From reference gene primer amplification, estimates of nucleated cell counts were derived. Assay: immunoSEQ multiplex PCR; the TCRdb copy retains only in-frame clones and omits some. V, J and clone size are those of that table, while D and trimming were read from the DNA. The sample includes a few hundred thousand clones, 75% to 90% seen only once; the top ten take 2% to 2.5%. Trimming removed 6 bases from V and 1 base from J; junction bases left unmatched: 7. Germline V gives CDR1 LNHDA, CDR2 SQIVND (reference sequence). This CDR3 is 15 amino acids long. Recovered status in Cohort 3 required two negative PCRs, clearance, or symptom resolution.

Sequencing was done on a sample of PBMCs or T cells enriched from blood (not recorded which). The sequence came from a woman under 30 who had recovered from COVID-19. The chain has TRBV19 and TRBJ1-1; 8 bases agree with TRBD1. As DNA, the CDR3 is TGTGCCAGTAGCTACATCCAGGGGGCGAACACTGAAGCTTTCTTT. Translation: CASSYIQGANTEAFF.